Listed below are T cell receptor beta chains from one sample, sequenced in a study of vaccination and CD4 T cells after COVID-19. Their target antigens are unknown. In TCRdb, the PCR reads were re-called with MiXCR into one record per CDR3 protein. The data contain roughly 4,200 distinct CDR3 sequences, roughly 70% of them singletons. The sequenced material came from CD4+ T cells from blood, cultured in vitro. The receptors were sampled from a human donor who had recovered from COVID-19. The CDR3 runs from the conserved cysteine through the conserved F or W. Each record gives: D gene, J gene, V gene, clone size, CDR3 protein, CDR3 DNA. D genes are given only for firm matches. Where a row states a size, it is once, few, many or the class of an expanded clone; other rows omit it.

>.|TRBJ1-2|TRBV6-1|few
CASSATRSGYGYTF
TGTGCCAGCAGTGCTACCAGGTCCGGCTATGGCTACACCTTC
>.|TRBJ2-5|TRBV24-1|.
CATSAAAETQYF
TGTGCCACCAGTGCTGCGGCGGAGACCCAGTACTTC
>TRBD1|TRBJ1-5|TRBV6-1|.
CASSRDRGQPQHF
TGTGCCAGCAGTCGGGACAGGGGTCAGCCCCAGCATTTT
>TRBD1|TRBJ1-2|TRBV24-1|.
CATSDWTGGYTF
TGTGCCACCAGTGATTGGACAGGGGGCTACACCTTC
>.|TRBJ2-1|TRBV21-1|.
CASSTSQFF
TGTGCCAGCAGCACCTCCCAGTTCTTC
>.|TRBJ1-1|TRBV7-9|.
CASSPNTGTEAFF
TGTGCCAGCAGCCCCAACACCGGGACAGAAGCTTTCTTT
>TRBD1|TRBJ2-2|TRBV20-1|.
CSAGTGLTGELFF
TGCAGTGCTGGGACAGGCCTCACCGGGGAGCTGTTTTTT
>.|TRBJ1-1|TRBV2|.
CASGQGLGTEAFF
TGTGCCAGCGGGCAGGGGTTGGGGACTGAAGCTTTCTTT
>TRBD1|TRBJ1-2|TRBV6-1|.
CASGTGRLGYTF
TGTGCCAGCGGGACAGGCCGTCTAGGCTACACCTTC
>.|TRBJ1-6|TRBV6-2/TRBV6-3|medium-sized
CASSSYGPLHF
TGTGCCAGCAGCTCCTATGGACCCCTCCACTTT
>.|TRBJ1-2|TRBV7-2|once
CASSPERGIYGYTF
TGTGCCAGCAGCCCAGAGAGGGGGATATATGGCTACACCTTC
>TRBD1|TRBJ1-1|TRBV20-1|.
CSAPRQGWTEAFF
TGCAGTGCCCCCCGACAGGGCTGGACTGAAGCTTTCTTT
>TRBD1|TRBJ2-7|TRBV6-1|.
CASRGTGVSYEQYF
TGTGCCAGCAGGGGGACAGGAGTCTCCTACGAGCAGTACTTC
>TRBD2|TRBJ2-5|TRBV7-9|.
CASSHGASGVQETQYF
TGTGCCAGCAGCCACGGGGCTAGCGGGGTACAAGAGACCCAGTACTTC
>.|TRBJ1-5|TRBV2|few
CASSEGRGQPQHF
TGTGCCAGCAGTGAGGGCAGGGGTCAGCCCCAGCATTTT
>TRBD1|TRBJ1-6|TRBV7-2|.
CASSPQGANSPLHF
TGTGCCAGCAGCCCACAGGGGGCGAATTCACCCCTCCACTTT
>TRBD1|TRBJ2-7|TRBV27|few
CASSLLHISDRGNPYEQYF
TGTGCCAGCAGTTTACTCCACATCTCAGACAGGGGGAATCCCTACGAGCAGTACTTC
>.|TRBJ1-1|TRBV10-1|.
CASSGQVNTEAFF
TGCGCCAGCAGTGGACAGGTAAACACTGAAGCTTTCTTT
>TRBD1|TRBJ1-2|TRBV29-1|.
CSVGTGPAPGANYGYTF
TGCAGCGTTGGGACAGGGCCCGCCCCCGGGGCTAACTATGGCTACACCTTC
>.|TRBJ1-2|TRBV19|.
CASSPNDRNYGYTF
TGTGCCAGTAGTCCGAATGACAGGAACTATGGCTACACCTTC
>.|TRBJ1-2|TRBV27|once
CASSPLTGVYTF
TGTGCCAGCAGTCCCCTGACGGGGGTATACACCTTC
>.|TRBJ1-5|TRBV20-1|few
CSAGIQGGGREPQHF
TGCAGTGCGGGAATCCAGGGAGGAGGGAGGGAGCCCCAGCATTTT
>.|TRBJ2-3|TRBV20-1|.
CSARGTTGKSPQYF
TGCAGTGCTAGGGGGACGACGGGGAAGTCGCCCCAGTATTTT
>.|TRBJ1-2|TRBV10-3|.
CAISESGGAYGYTF
TGTGCCATCAGTGAGTCGGGGGGAGCCTATGGCTACACCTTC
>.|TRBJ2-5|TRBV5-6|.
CASSLLGDPDLAGTQYF
TGTGCCAGCAGCTTGTTGGGGGACCCTGATCTAGCAGGGACCCAGTACTTC
>.|TRBJ2-3|TRBV6-1|.
CASSDGGITDTQYF
TGTGCCAGCAGTGACGGAGGGATCACAGATACGCAGTATTTT
>TRBD1|TRBJ1-5|TRBV7-9|few
CASSSQGIGPQHF
TGTGCCAGCAGCTCACAGGGGATTGGGCCCCAGCATTTT
>.|TRBJ1-2|TRBV20-1|few
CSAPTTVQGFYGYTF
TGCAGTGCCCCAACGACAGTTCAGGGCTTCTATGGCTACACCTTC
>.|TRBJ1-5|TRBV7-8|.
CASGLEGGSQPQHF
TGTGCCAGCGGCTTAGAGGGTGGGTCTCAGCCCCAGCATTTT
>TRBD1|TRBJ1-2|TRBV20-1|.
CSARTGTGDYGYTF
TGCAGTGCTAGAACCGGGACAGGTGACTATGGCTACACCTTC
>.|TRBJ2-3|TRBV30|.
CAILGTDTQYF
TGTGCCATACTCGGCACAGATACGCAGTATTTT
>.|TRBJ1-1|TRBV6-1|once
CASNLRPTGNTEAFF
TGTGCCAGCAACCTAAGACCCACGGGGAACACTGAAGCTTTCTTT
>.|TRBJ1-2|TRBV19|.
CASSIPGRGPFGYTF
TGTGCCAGTAGTATACCGGGACGAGGCCCCTTTGGCTACACCTTC
>TRBD2|TRBJ2-7|TRBV7-6|.
CASSSGLAYEQYF
TGTGCCAGCAGCTCTGGACTAGCCTACGAGCAGTACTTC
>TRBD1|TRBJ2-3|TRBV6-5|.
CASSYPGTETQYF
TGTGCCAGCAGTTACCCAGGGACAGAGACGCAGTATTTT
>.|TRBJ1-1|TRBV10-2|medium-sized
CASGGITEAFF
TGCGCCAGCGGGGGGATTACTGAAGCTTTCTTT
>TRBD1|TRBJ2-5|TRBV6-2/TRBV6-3|.
CASSYSRDRGETQYF
TGTGCCAGCAGTTACTCGAGAGACAGGGGGGAGACCCAGTACTTC
>.|TRBJ2-7|TRBV6-2/TRBV6-3|.
CASYVPPGQEQYF
TGTGCCAGCTACGTGCCCCCCGGGCAAGAGCAGTACTTC
>.|TRBJ1-6|TRBV20-1|.
CSAVQPGGSPLHF
TGCAGTGCTGTCCAGCCCGGAGGTTCACCCCTCCACTTT